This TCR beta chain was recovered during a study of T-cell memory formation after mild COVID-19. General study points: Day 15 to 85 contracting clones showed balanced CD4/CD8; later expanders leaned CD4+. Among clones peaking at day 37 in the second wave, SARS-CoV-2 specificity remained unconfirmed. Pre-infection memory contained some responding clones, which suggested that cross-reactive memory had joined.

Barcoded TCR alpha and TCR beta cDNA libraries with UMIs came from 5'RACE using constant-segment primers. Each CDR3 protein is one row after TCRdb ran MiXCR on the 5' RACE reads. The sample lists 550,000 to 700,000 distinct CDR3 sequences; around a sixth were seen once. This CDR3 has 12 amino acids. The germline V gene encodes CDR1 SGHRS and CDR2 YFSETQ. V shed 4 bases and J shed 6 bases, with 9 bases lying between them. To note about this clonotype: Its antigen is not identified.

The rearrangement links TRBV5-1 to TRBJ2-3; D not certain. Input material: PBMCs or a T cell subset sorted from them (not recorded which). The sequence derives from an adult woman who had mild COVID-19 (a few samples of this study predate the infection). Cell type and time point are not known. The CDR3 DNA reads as TGCGCCAGCAGCCCCGATTATGATACGCAGTATTTT. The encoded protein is CASSPDYDTQYF.